What follows are 27 T cell receptor beta chains derived from one specimen sequenced in a study of beta chain features in type 1 diabetes. Expressed TCRB transcripts were sequenced because the entire RNA isolate underwent reverse transcription. The table came from immunoSEQ multiplex PCR; TCRdb's copy has only in-frame clones and leaves some out. There are roughly 300,000 clones in the sample; roughly 15% occur only once, and more than 6.5% lies in the top ten. Input material: central memory CD4+ T cells from blood. All receptors come from a man aged 25 to 45 in good health.

Note on this clone: Distinct nucleotide sequences in the sample also encode this CDR3. This rearrangement joins TRBV4-3 to TRBJ1-2; D unclear. This CDR3 has 14 amino acids. Germline CDR1 LGHNA, CDR2 YSLEER. With 3 bases removed from V and 0 bases from J, the gap between germline ends came to 8 bases. CDR3 region: CASSHPGTNYGYTF. CDR3 nucleotide sequence: TGCGCCAGCAGCCATCCCGGGACTAACTATGGCTACACCTTC.

The chain links TRBV11-2 to TRBJ2-5; perhaps D is TRBD1 or TRBD2 (6 bases each). V shed 2 bases and J shed 9 bases, with 13 bases lying between them. The CDR3 has 13 residues. From germline, CDR1 is SGHAT and CDR2 FQNNGV. The CDR3 coding sequence is TGTGCCAGCAGCTTAAGTCCGGGGGCACCCCAGTACTTC. It codes for CASSLSPGAPQYF.

The chain employs TRBV2 and TRBJ2-5; 8 bases are shared with TRBD2. The ends lost 7 bases at V and 7 bases at J; junction bases unmatched: 14. Germline CDR1 and CDR2: SNHLY and FYNNEI. The CDR3 has 15 residues. The CDR3 DNA sequence: TGTGCCAGCACAGGCGGGGGGCACGGTGGTGGGACCCAGTACTTC. It specifies CASTGGGHGGGTQYF.

There are many counts of this clone. This chain joins TRBV5-6 and TRBJ1-4, with TRBD1 matching over 9 bases. V lost 5 bases, J lost 7 bases, and 3 bases stayed unmatched. Germline loops: CDR1 SGHDT, CDR2 YYEEEE. The CDR3 is 13 amino acids. The CDR3 DNA follows: TGTGCCAGCAGGGGACAGGGTGGTGAAAAACTGTTTTTT. The encoded protein is CASRGQGGEKLFF.

This clone was seen more than once but under ten times. The chain is built from TRBV7-8 and TRBJ2-6; D gene unclear. The CDR3 loop spans 14 amino acids. Trimming left V 4 bases short and J 2 bases short, with 6 bases between. Germline V gene data show CDR1 as SGHVS and CDR2 as FQNEAQ. CDR3 protein: CASSYTTGANVLTF. CDR3 DNA: TGTGCCAGCAGCTATACTACTGGGGCCAACGTCCTGACTTTC.

This clone has more than one count but fewer than ten. The CDR3 region is CASSYQGGGPQHF. For the CDR3, the DNA is TGTGCCAGCAGCTACCAGGGAGGAGGGCCCCAGCATTTT. This chain connects TRBV7-9 to TRBJ1-5, with D possibly being TRBD1 (5 bases). The germline V gene has CDR1 SEHNR and CDR2 FQNEAQ (reference sequence). The ends were cut back, 4 bases at V and 9 bases at J, with 13 bases in the middle. This CDR3 contains 13 residues.

This clone was detected a few times. V usage is TRBV5-1 and J usage is TRBJ2-3; D is undetermined. This CDR3 region has 15 residues. The germline V and J ends were trimmed by 0 bases and 4 bases, with 12 bases remaining between them. The germline gives CDR1 SGHRS, CDR2 YFSETQ. The CDR3 sequence is CASSLGVAGSDTQYF. As DNA, the CDR3 is TGCGCCAGCAGCTTGGGGGTAGCCGGCTCAGATACGCAGTATTTT.

Only a few counts were recorded for this clone. The V gene is TRBV27, the J gene TRBJ2-3; D gene unclear. CDR1 is MNHEY and CDR2 is SMNVEV in the germline V gene (reference sequence). The CDR3 runs to 15 residues. The V and J ends lost 2 bases and 9 bases respectively, with 18 bases between them. The CDR3 reads CASSLRAPAQITQYF. The CDR3 bases are TGTGCCAGCAGTTTAAGGGCTCCGGCACAGATAACGCAGTATTTT.

This chain joins TRBV7-3 and TRBJ2-1; 7 nucleotides align to TRBD1. J lost 8 bases, V lost 0 bases, and 1 base had no gene match. Looked up from germline, CDR1 is SGHTA and CDR2 is FQGTGA. This CDR3 is 13 amino acids long. For the CDR3, the DNA is TGTGCCAGCAGCTTAACAGGGGGCTATGAGCAGTTCTTC. This gives the protein CASSLTGGYEQFF.

This clone has more than one count but fewer than ten. J is TRBJ1-4 and V is TRBV4-1, with 7 bases that match TRBD1. This CDR3 has 16 residues. V lost 5 bases, J lost 5 bases, and 11 bases stayed unmatched. From germline, CDR1 is MGHRA and CDR2 YSYEKL. The CDR3, as DNA: TGCGCCAGCAGCTTCACCGCGACAGGGCTAAATGAAAAACTGTTTTTT. Translation: CASSFTATGLNEKLFF.

This clone was observed a few times. This chain uses TRBV11-2 with TRBJ2-1; D remains unclear. The CDR3 spans 17 residues. Trimming removed 1 base at V and 0 bases at J, with 13 bases between. The germline V gene has CDR1 SGHAT and CDR2 FQNNGV. The CDR3 sequence is CASSLAGQMSSYNEQFF. The DNA for the CDR3 is TGTGCCAGCAGCTTAGCTGGCCAGATGAGCTCCTACAATGAGCAGTTCTTC.

This clone was recorded at least ten times. The V and J genes are TRBV27 and TRBJ2-6; maybe TRBD2 (5 bases). There are 16 residues in the CDR3. V was cut by 8 bases and J by 0 bases, with 14 bases left in between. Germline CDR1 and CDR2: MNHEY and SMNVEV (reference sequence). CDR3 sequence (DNA): TGTGCCAGCGGAGGTGGATATAGCTCTGGGGCCAACGTCCTGACTTTC. It yields the protein CASGGGYSSGANVLTF. The full variable domain, in which reference TRBV27 and TRBJ2-6 provide the parts outside the CDR3, is EAQVTQNPRYLITVTGKKLTVTCSQNMNHEYMSWYRQDPGLGLRQIYYSMNVEVTDKGDVPEGYKVSRKEKRNFPLILESPSPNQTSLYFCASGGGYSSGANVLTFGAGSRLTVL.

This clone was counted only a few times. The rearrangement links TRBV4-3 to TRBJ2-1; D is uncertain. The CDR3 is made up of 13 amino acids. The V gene lost 0 bases and the J gene lost 3 bases, with 3 bases spanning the gap. Germline V gene lookup returns CDR1 LGHNA and CDR2 YSLEER. The CDR3 DNA reads TGCGCCAGCAGCCAAGAGTTCTACAATGAGCAGTTCTTC. Protein: CASSQEFYNEQFF.

The rearrangement links TRBV2 to TRBJ1-5; maybe TRBD1 (6 bases). The germline CDR1 and CDR2 sequences are SNHLY and FYNNEI. The CDR3 runs to 13 residues. The V end was cut by 6 bases, the J end by 4 bases, with 10 bases between. CDR3 sequence reads: CASRAQGNQPQHF. DNA of the CDR3: TGTGCCAGCAGGGCACAGGGAAATCAGCCCCAGCATTTT.

The sample holds a few counts of this clone. A far larger clone is one base from this, pointing to a likely read error. The same CDR3 is also encoded by other DNA sequences in this sample. This chain connects TRBV7-9 to TRBJ1-3; D ambiguous. V was trimmed by 5 bases and J by 0 bases, leaving 5 bases between them. Germline loops: CDR1 SEHNR, CDR2 FQNEAQ (reference sequence). The CDR3 runs to 13 residues. Written as DNA, the CDR3 is TGTGCCAGCAGCCACACCTCTGGAAACACCATATATTTT. As protein: CASSHTSGNTIYF.

This clone was counted a few times. The CDR3 spells CASSQGDSPDTQYF. The CDR3 DNA follows: TGCGCCAGCAGCCAAGGTGACAGTCCAGATACGCAGTATTTT. This sequence joins TRBV4-1 and TRBJ2-3; TRBD1 is a possible D gene (5 bases). Per the germline V gene, CDR1 is MGHRA and CDR2 is YSYEKL. Between the trimmed V and J ends, which lost 1 base and 4 bases, there was a span of 9 bases. The CDR3 runs 14 residues.

This clone was seen more than once but under ten times. The rearrangement uses TRBV7-2 and TRBJ1-6, with TRBD1 matching 8 bases. This CDR3 comprises 15 residues. Trimming at V came to 4 bases and at J to 10 bases, leaving 9 bases not matched to a gene. Germline V gene data show CDR1 as SGHTA and CDR2 as FQGNSA. The CDR3 DNA sequence: TGTGCCAGCAGCTCCCTGACAGGGGTCGGCTCACCCCTCCACTTT. Translation gives CASSSLTGVGSPLHF.

The CDR3 nucleotides read TGTGCCAGCAGCCTCGGACAGGGCACAGCCGGGGAGCTGTTTTTT. This translates into CASSLGQGTAGELFF. This chain uses TRBV7-9 with TRBJ2-2, with 8 bases identical to TRBD1. After removal of 5 bases from V and 6 bases from J, the junction contained 8 bases not matched to a gene. Germline-derived CDR1 and CDR2 are SEHNR and FQNEAQ (reference sequence). The CDR3 runs 15 residues. The full variable domain, in which reference TRBV7-9 and TRBJ2-2 provide the parts outside the CDR3, is DTGVSQNPRHKITKRGQNVTFRCDPISEHNRLYWYRQTLGQGPEFLTYFQNEAQLEKSRLLSDRFSAERPKGSFSTLEIQRTEQGDSAMYLCASSLGQGTAGELFFGEGSRLTVL.

This clone occurred once. The chain is built from TRBV4-3 and TRBJ1-2; 9 bases are shared with TRBD1. The CDR3 is made up of 16 amino acids. Germline values: CDR1 LGHNA, CDR2 YSLEER. The V gene end was trimmed by 0 bases and the J gene end by 4 bases; junction bases not matched to a gene: 6. CDR3 region: CASSQDTGTGIYGYTF. CDR3 bases: TGCGCCAGCAGCCAAGATACCGGGACAGGGATCTATGGCTACACCTTC.

Ten or more counts support this clone. In the same sample, other DNA sequences code for this CDR3. The rearrangement joins TRBV18 to TRBJ1-1; 9 bases are shared with TRBD1. Germline assignment: CDR1 KGHSH and CDR2 LQKENI. V shed 1 base, J shed 0 bases, and the junction held 3 bases outside the gene matches. The CDR3 has 16 residues. The chain's CDR3 is CASSPRDRVMNTEAFF. DNA for the CDR3: TGTGCCAGCTCACCACGGGACAGGGTTATGAACACTGAAGCTTTCTTT.

In its sample, this clone was seen a few times. The chain links TRBV2 to TRBJ1-3; D is ambiguous. Trimming removed 6 bases from V and 0 bases from J, with 12 bases in between. Germline CDR1 reads SNHLY; CDR2 reads FYNNEI. The CDR3 length is 15 residues. Here the CDR3 reads CASRNTAPSGNTIYF. The CDR3 DNA reads as TGTGCCAGCAGGAACACAGCTCCCTCTGGAAACACCATATATTTT.

The table lists this clone with many counts. The J gene is TRBJ2-3, the V gene TRBV29-1; perhaps TRBD1 as D (5 bases). The V end was cut by 1 base, the J end by 0 bases, with 8 bases between. Germline assignment: CDR1 SQVTM and CDR2 ANQGSEA. The CDR3 covers 14 residues. The CDR3 nucleotides read TGCAGCGTTGAAGGCAGGGTGAGCACAGATACGCAGTATTTT. It yields the protein CSVEGRVSTDTQYF.

The chain uses TRBV6-6 and TRBJ2-3, with D perhaps assigned TRBD1 or TRBD2 (6 bases each). The germline V gene encodes CDR1 MNHNY and CDR2 SVGAGI (reference sequence). CDR3 length equals 14 residues. The ends were cut back, 5 bases at V and 6 bases at J, with 15 bases in the middle. The CDR3 loop is CASSVGRGGDTQYF. In DNA form, the CDR3 reads TGTGCCAGCAGTGTGGGGAGAGGGGGGGATACGCAGTATTTT.

This clone was seen only a few times. The chain links TRBV25-1 to TRBJ2-7; 7 bases are shared with TRBD1. With 3 bases clipped from V and 2 bases from J, the junction kept 10 bases outside the gene matches. Per the germline V gene, CDR1 is MGHDK and CDR2 is SYGVNS. The CDR3 spans 16 residues. This CDR3 is CASSDSHRDRPYEQYF. In DNA form, the CDR3 reads TGTGCCAGCAGTGATTCTCACCGGGACAGACCCTACGAGCAGTACTTC.

The chain links TRBV5-6 to TRBJ2-4, with TRBD1 matching 9 bases. The V gene end was trimmed by 0 bases and the J gene end by 1 base; junction bases not matched to a gene: 5. CDR1 and CDR2 (germline): SGHDT, YYEEEE. The CDR3 is 17 amino acids. The CDR3, as DNA: TGTGCCAGCAGCTTGGACAGGGGGCGCATCGCCAAAAACATTCAGTACTTC. It yields the protein CASSLDRGRIAKNIQYF.

This clone showed up just a few times. J is TRBJ2-5 and V is TRBV7-9, with 7 bases that match TRBD1. After removal of 2 bases from V and 0 bases from J, the junction contained 6 bases not matched to a gene. Germline CDR1 is SEHNR and CDR2 is FQNEAQ (reference sequence). The CDR3 is 16 residues long. The CDR3 bases are TGTGCCAGCAGCTTAACCCCCAGGGGGTACCAAGAGACCCAGTACTTC. This translates into CASSLTPRGYQETQYF.

In this sample, this clone turned up many times. The rearrangement uses TRBV7-9 and TRBJ2-1; 13 bases agree with TRBD2. V lost 8 bases to trimming and J lost 9 bases; unmatched junction nucleotides: 4. Germline CDR1 SEHNR, CDR2 FQNEAQ (reference sequence). The CDR3 length is 13 residues. The CDR3: CASQGLAGTEQFF. The CDR3 DNA follows: TGTGCCAGCCAGGGACTAGCGGGAACTGAGCAGTTCTTC.